This T cell receptor beta chain was identified during a study of blood T cell repertoires in COVID-19. Study-wide context: Sites in the United States, Italy and Spain provided acute and convalescent COVID-19 samples.

From germline, CDR1 is SEHNR and CDR2 FQNEAQ (reference sequence). The CDR3 runs 15 residues. With V trimmed by 4 bases and J by 6 bases, 8 bases remained unmatched. Clones were sequenced by immunoSEQ multiplex PCR, and TCRdb holds only the in-frame ones, with some missing. The profile shows about 200,000 clones, roughly 86% of them singletons. The chain is built from TRBV7-9 and TRBJ2-7, with 11 bases matching TRBD2. Sequencing was performed on peripheral blood. This TCR derives from a woman in her thirties or forties with acute or convalescent COVID-19. CDR3 protein: CASSSKTSGSPEQYF. For the CDR3, the DNA is TGTGCCAGCAGCTCCAAAACTAGCGGGAGCCCCGAGCAGTACTTC.